This T cell receptor beta chain was identified in a study of control samples from healthy donors and cancer patients. The repertoire was sequenced with immunoSEQ multiplex PCR; TCRdb's copy has only in-frame clones and lacks some. The table includes approximately 82,000 clones, 93% detected once. Sequenced: PBMCs. The TCR comes from a woman aged 40 to 49 with lung cancer.

CDR3 sequence (DNA): TGTGCCAGCAGCTTCGGTGGGGAGATTTCTGATACGCAGTATTTT. Translation gives CASSFGGEISDTQYF. This chain uses TRBV7-9 with TRBJ2-3; TRBD2 might be the D (5 bases). The CDR3 loop spans 15 amino acids. With 3 bases removed from V and 6 bases from J, the gap between germline ends came to 16 bases. Germline-derived CDR1 and CDR2 are SEHNR and FQNEAQ (reference sequence).